These T cell receptor beta chains were read from a single sample in a study of blood T cell repertoires in COVID-19. Profiled with immunoSEQ multiplex PCR; TCRdb holds only in-frame clones, not every one. This sample has 150,000 to 200,000 clones; more than 90% occur once, and the top ten carry 18%. The sequenced material came from peripheral blood. These receptors originate from a man in his 60s with active or convalescent COVID-19. Each CDR3 is given with its conserved first and last residue. The D gene is left open where the match is weak. Clone size is given for some rows only: seen once, a few or many times, or a class if the clone is expanded.

V gene: TRBV5-1
D gene: TRBD1
clone size: .
J gene: TRBJ2-5
CDR3 DNA: TGCGCCAGCAAGCTCGGGGCAGGGGGCGGAGGAGAGACCCAGTACTTC
CDR3 protein: CASKLGAGGGGETQYF

V gene: TRBV3-1/TRBV3-2
D gene: .
clone size: .
J gene: TRBJ2-7
CDR3 DNA: TGTGCCAGCAGCCAAGGTTTTGGGAGATACATTGACGAGCAGTACTTC
CDR3 protein: CASSQGFGRYIDEQYF

V gene: TRBV6-4
D gene: .
clone size: few
J gene: TRBJ2-3
CDR3 DNA: TGTGCCAGCAGTGACCGGGGAGGTACGCAGTATTTT
CDR3 protein: CASSDRGGTQYF

V gene: TRBV5-1
D gene: TRBD1
clone size: .
J gene: TRBJ1-6
CDR3 DNA: TGCGCCAGCACAGAGGGGACAGGCCATAATTCACCCCTCCACTTT
CDR3 protein: CASTEGTGHNSPLHF

V gene: TRBV7-2
D gene: .
clone size: .
J gene: TRBJ2-3
CDR3 DNA: TGTGCCAGCAGCTTTAGTGCGGGCTACTGGGGCACAGATACGCAGTATTTT
CDR3 protein: CASSFSAGYWGTDTQYF

V gene: TRBV21-1
D gene: .
clone size: once
J gene: TRBJ1-1
CDR3 DNA: TGTGCCAGGAATGGCGGTACTGAAGCTTTCTTT
CDR3 protein: CARNGGTEAFF

V gene: TRBV9
D gene: .
clone size: .
J gene: TRBJ1-1
CDR3 DNA: TGTGCCAGCAGCGTAGATGTGGGCAACACTGAAGCTTTCTTT
CDR3 protein: CASSVDVGNTEAFF

V gene: TRBV4-1
D gene: .
clone size: .
J gene: TRBJ1-4
CDR3 DNA: TGCGCCAGCAGCCAACCTTGGACAGACACTAATGAAAAACTGTTTTTT
CDR3 protein: CASSQPWTDTNEKLFF

V gene: TRBV18
D gene: .
clone size: .
J gene: TRBJ2-7
CDR3 DNA: TGTGCCAGCTCAGAGCGCCGGACTAACTCCCACGAGCAGTACTTC
CDR3 protein: CASSERRTNSHEQYF

V gene: TRBV19
D gene: .
clone size: .
J gene: TRBJ1-5
CDR3 DNA: TGTGCCAGTACAAGCGGGCGGGGACAGCCCCAGCATTTT
CDR3 protein: CASTSGRGQPQHF

V gene: TRBV7-9
D gene: .
clone size: .
J gene: TRBJ2-1
CDR3 DNA: TGTGCCAGCAGCGCGCCCGGGAGCTACAATGAGCAGTTCTTC
CDR3 protein: CASSAPGSYNEQFF

V gene: TRBV11-2
D gene: .
clone size: .
J gene: TRBJ1-4
CDR3 DNA: TGTGCCAGCAGCCCTGGACAGCCTAATGAAAAACTGTTTTTT
CDR3 protein: CASSPGQPNEKLFF

V gene: TRBV6-6
D gene: .
clone size: .
J gene: TRBJ1-1
CDR3 DNA: TGTGCCAGCAGTTACTCGGCAGGGCTTAACACTGAAGCTTTCTTT
CDR3 protein: CASSYSAGLNTEAFF

V gene: TRBV5-4
D gene: .
clone size: .
J gene: TRBJ1-2
CDR3 DNA: TGTGCCAGCAGAAACCGGGATCCCAACTATGGCTACACCTTC
CDR3 protein: CASRNRDPNYGYTF

V gene: TRBV18
D gene: .
clone size: .
J gene: TRBJ1-1
CDR3 DNA: TGTGCCAGCTCACCAACCTGGGGGCTCACGGGTACTGAAGCTTTCTTT
CDR3 protein: CASSPTWGLTGTEAFF

V gene: TRBV3-1/TRBV3-2
D gene: .
clone size: .
J gene: TRBJ2-1
CDR3 DNA: TGTGCCAGCAGCCAAGACCTCCGGAGAGGGAATGAGCAGTTCTTC
CDR3 protein: CASSQDLRRGNEQFF

V gene: TRBV27
D gene: .
clone size: .
J gene: TRBJ1-5
CDR3 DNA: TGTGCCAGCAGGAGGTGGGGCAATCAGCCCCAGCATTTT
CDR3 protein: CASRRWGNQPQHF

V gene: TRBV7-2
D gene: TRBD2
clone size: .
J gene: TRBJ2-7
CDR3 DNA: TGTGCCAGCAGCTTAGGACTAGCGGGAGCCTACGAGCAGTACTTC
CDR3 protein: CASSLGLAGAYEQYF

V gene: TRBV2
D gene: .
clone size: .
J gene: TRBJ1-2
CDR3 DNA: TGTGCCAGCACCGGAGGGGAAGCTAACTATGGCTACACCTTC
CDR3 protein: CASTGGEANYGYTF

V gene: TRBV11-2
D gene: .
clone size: few
J gene: TRBJ2-5
CDR3 DNA: TGTGCCAGCAGCTTAGATAGAGGGGGGACCCAGTACTTC
CDR3 protein: CASSLDRGGTQYF

V gene: TRBV24-1
D gene: .
clone size: .
J gene: TRBJ2-2
CDR3 DNA: TGTGCCACCAGTGATTTGTGGGGGCGGTCGAACACCGGGGAGCTGTTTTTT
CDR3 protein: CATSDLWGRSNTGELFF

V gene: TRBV7-6
D gene: TRBD2
clone size: .
J gene: TRBJ2-1
CDR3 DNA: TGTGCCAGCAGCTTAGGGACCGGGACTAGCGGGAGGTACAATGAGCAGTTCTTC
CDR3 protein: CASSLGTGTSGRYNEQFF

V gene: TRBV11-2
D gene: .
clone size: few
J gene: TRBJ1-2
CDR3 DNA: TGTGCCAGCAGCTTAGACAGGGTGGGCTACACCTTC
CDR3 protein: CASSLDRVGYTF

V gene: TRBV2
D gene: .
clone size: .
J gene: TRBJ1-3
CDR3 DNA: TGTGCCAGCAGTGGTCAGGGAGGAAGAAACACCATATATTTT
CDR3 protein: CASSGQGGRNTIYF

V gene: TRBV5-1
D gene: TRBD1
clone size: .
J gene: TRBJ1-6
CDR3 DNA: TGCGCCAGCAGCTTGACTGACAGGGGAAGAAATTCACCCCTCCACTTT
CDR3 protein: CASSLTDRGRNSPLHF

V gene: TRBV18
D gene: TRBD2
clone size: .
J gene: TRBJ2-2
CDR3 DNA: TGTGCCAGCTCACCACCAGCGGGAGGGCGAGGCACCGGGGAGCTGTTTTTT
CDR3 protein: CASSPPAGGRGTGELFF

V gene: TRBV14
D gene: .
clone size: .
J gene: TRBJ1-1
CDR3 DNA: TGTGCCAGCAGGAGAGGAGGGAACACTGAAGCTTTCTTT
CDR3 protein: CASRRGGNTEAFF

V gene: TRBV2
D gene: TRBD1
clone size: .
J gene: TRBJ2-7
CDR3 DNA: TGTGCCAGCAGTGAAACCGCCGGGACAGGGGGCTACGAGCAGTACTTC
CDR3 protein: CASSETAGTGGYEQYF

V gene: TRBV5-6
D gene: .
clone size: few
J gene: TRBJ1-2
CDR3 DNA: TGTGCCAGCAGCTCATACCGGGAGGGGAGGGACTATGGCTACACCTTC
CDR3 protein: CASSSYREGRDYGYTF

V gene: TRBV6-5
D gene: .
clone size: once
J gene: TRBJ1-3
CDR3 DNA: TGTGCCAGCAGTTACGGGCAGTACTCTGGAAACACCATATATTTT
CDR3 protein: CASSYGQYSGNTIYF

V gene: TRBV11-2
D gene: .
clone size: .
J gene: TRBJ1-2
CDR3 DNA: TGTGCCAGCAGCTTCGTCGCAGGGGAAGCAGGCTACACCTTC
CDR3 protein: CASSFVAGEAGYTF

V gene: TRBV10-1
D gene: TRBD1
clone size: .
J gene: TRBJ2-1
CDR3 DNA: TGCGCCAGCAGTTCGCCGGGACAGGGGGACAATGAGCAGTTCTTC
CDR3 protein: CASSSPGQGDNEQFF

V gene: TRBV18
D gene: TRBD2
clone size: once
J gene: TRBJ2-1
CDR3 DNA: TGTGCCAGCTCACCCGGGACTAGCGGGGGCTATGAGCAGTTCTTC
CDR3 protein: CASSPGTSGGYEQFF

V gene: TRBV19
D gene: .
clone size: once
J gene: TRBJ1-2
CDR3 DNA: TGTGCCAGTAGTATAGCCGGGGGGAACTATGGCTACACCTTC
CDR3 protein: CASSIAGGNYGYTF

V gene: TRBV5-1
D gene: .
clone size: .
J gene: TRBJ1-1
CDR3 DNA: TGCGCCAGCAGCTCCGTTCAGACAGGCAGCACTGAAGCTTTCTTT
CDR3 protein: CASSSVQTGSTEAFF

V gene: TRBV7-9
D gene: TRBD1
clone size: .
J gene: TRBJ1-6
CDR3 DNA: TGTGCCAGCAGCGGCGGGACAGGGAACTCCTATAATTCACCCCTCCACTTT
CDR3 protein: CASSGGTGNSYNSPLHF

V gene: TRBV7-2
D gene: TRBD2
clone size: .
J gene: TRBJ2-5
CDR3 DNA: TGTGCCAGCAGCCTTCGGACTAGCGGGAGCATAAAGACCCAGTACTTC
CDR3 protein: CASSLRTSGSIKTQYF

V gene: TRBV9
D gene: TRBD2
clone size: .
J gene: TRBJ2-3
CDR3 DNA: TGTGCCAGCAGCGTAGGGGCTAGCGGGAGTAGGGCAGATACGCAGTATTTT
CDR3 protein: CASSVGASGSRADTQYF

V gene: TRBV7-2
D gene: TRBD2
clone size: .
J gene: TRBJ2-5
CDR3 DNA: TGTGCCAGCAGCTCCACTAGCGGGGGGTGGGAGACCCAGTACTTC
CDR3 protein: CASSSTSGGWETQYF

V gene: TRBV15
D gene: .
clone size: .
J gene: TRBJ1-4
CDR3 DNA: TGTGCCACCAGCAGAGATCGGCCGGGGAATGAAAAACTGTTTTTT
CDR3 protein: CATSRDRPGNEKLFF

V gene: TRBV19
D gene: .
clone size: .
J gene: TRBJ1-4
CDR3 DNA: TGTGCCAGTAGTATAGACGCCAGAACTAATGAAAAACTGTTTTTT
CDR3 protein: CASSIDARTNEKLFF

V gene: TRBV28
D gene: TRBD1
clone size: .
J gene: TRBJ1-2
CDR3 DNA: TGTGCCAGCAGCCTGGGACAGGGTCATGGCTACACCTTC
CDR3 protein: CASSLGQGHGYTF

V gene: TRBV6-5
D gene: .
clone size: .
J gene: TRBJ1-2
CDR3 DNA: TGTGCCAGCAGTTCGCTCGGTGGCTACACCTTC
CDR3 protein: CASSSLGGYTF

V gene: TRBV19
D gene: .
clone size: .
J gene: TRBJ1-4
CDR3 DNA: TGTGCCAGTAGTATTGCTGGCAAGGGGGTGGAAAAACTGTTTTTT
CDR3 protein: CASSIAGKGVEKLFF

V gene: TRBV7-2
D gene: TRBD1
clone size: .
J gene: TRBJ1-2
CDR3 DNA: TGTGCCAGCAGATTAAACCGGGACAGCTGGCACTATGGCTACACCTTC
CDR3 protein: CASRLNRDSWHYGYTF

V gene: TRBV18
D gene: TRBD1
clone size: few
J gene: TRBJ2-7
CDR3 DNA: TGTGCCAGCTCACCCGCCGGGACAGGGGGCTACGAGCAGTACTTC
CDR3 protein: CASSPAGTGGYEQYF

V gene: TRBV25-1
D gene: .
clone size: .
J gene: TRBJ2-6
CDR3 DNA: TGTGCCAGCAGTGAATGGGACACGAGCTCTGGGGCCAACGTCCTGACTTTC
CDR3 protein: CASSEWDTSSGANVLTF

V gene: TRBV29-1
D gene: .
clone size: .
J gene: TRBJ1-2
CDR3 DNA: TGCAGCGTTGAAGATGGTAGTCGGCGGGGCTACACCTTC
CDR3 protein: CSVEDGSRRGYTF

V gene: TRBV7-2
D gene: TRBD1
clone size: .
J gene: TRBJ1-3
CDR3 DNA: TGTGCCAGCAGCACCGAGACAGGGGCTGAAGGAAACACCATATATTTT
CDR3 protein: CASSTETGAEGNTIYF

V gene: TRBV7-9
D gene: .
clone size: .
J gene: TRBJ2-3
CDR3 DNA: TGTGCCAGCAGCCTTACAGATACGCAGTATTTT
CDR3 protein: CASSLTDTQYF

V gene: TRBV12-3/TRBV12-4
D gene: TRBD1
clone size: .
J gene: TRBJ1-4
CDR3 DNA: TGTGCCAGCAGATCGACAGGGCCTGAAAAACTGTTTTTT
CDR3 protein: CASRSTGPEKLFF

V gene: TRBV5-1
D gene: TRBD2
clone size: .
J gene: TRBJ2-3
CDR3 DNA: TGCGCCAGCAGCTTTTTAGCGGGAGTCCCCACAGATACGCAGTATTTT
CDR3 protein: CASSFLAGVPTDTQYF

V gene: TRBV5-1
D gene: TRBD1
clone size: .
J gene: TRBJ2-5
CDR3 DNA: TGCGCCAGCAGCTTGGAGACAGGGGTAGAGACCCAGTACTTC
CDR3 protein: CASSLETGVETQYF

V gene: TRBV27
D gene: .
clone size: .
J gene: TRBJ2-3
CDR3 DNA: TGTGCCAGCAGTTTATTGGGGGCAGACCCTCAATACACAGATACGCAGTATTTT
CDR3 protein: CASSLLGADPQYTDTQYF

V gene: TRBV10-1
D gene: .
clone size: .
J gene: TRBJ1-2
CDR3 DNA: TGCGCCAGCAGTGAGTCTATCCAGGAGGGTGGCTACACCTTC
CDR3 protein: CASSESIQEGGYTF

V gene: TRBV12-3/TRBV12-4
D gene: .
clone size: .
J gene: TRBJ2-2
CDR3 DNA: TGTGCCAGCACTAACACCGGGGAGCTGTTTTTT
CDR3 protein: CASTNTGELFF

V gene: TRBV27
D gene: TRBD1
clone size: .
J gene: TRBJ2-6
CDR3 DNA: TGTGCCAGCAGTTCAGACCTACAGGGGGTCCCTCTCTCTGGGGCCAACGTCCTGACTTTC
CDR3 protein: CASSSDLQGVPLSGANVLTF